The clone carrying this T cell receptor (beta chain) was counted at least ten times. What it binds is not known. The donors were all healthy and Caucasian. V was trimmed by 11 bases and J by 5 bases, leaving 16 bases between them. The CDR3 spans 13 residues. The germline V gene has CDR1 MNHNS and CDR2 SASEGT. After template switching added a universal primer site, the resulting cDNA carried unique molecular identifiers. In TCRdb, the 5' RACE reads were re-called with MiXCR into one record per CDR3 protein. The repertoire holds hundreds of thousands of distinct CDR3 sequences, with roughly 6% as singletons. The sample is drawn from a study of identical twins. Whole-study findings and limits: Fewer insertions were carried by abundant cord blood beta clonotypes, but none was seen in memory repertoires.

The chain recombines TRBV6-1 with TRBJ2-1; perhaps TRBD2 as D (6 bases). The receptor was isolated from a man in his late teens or twenties in good health. The sample comprised naive T cells sorted from blood. The CDR3 DNA sequence: TGTGCCTCGAGGGACTTAATGGACAATGAGCAGTTCTTC. Translating gives CASRDLMDNEQFF.